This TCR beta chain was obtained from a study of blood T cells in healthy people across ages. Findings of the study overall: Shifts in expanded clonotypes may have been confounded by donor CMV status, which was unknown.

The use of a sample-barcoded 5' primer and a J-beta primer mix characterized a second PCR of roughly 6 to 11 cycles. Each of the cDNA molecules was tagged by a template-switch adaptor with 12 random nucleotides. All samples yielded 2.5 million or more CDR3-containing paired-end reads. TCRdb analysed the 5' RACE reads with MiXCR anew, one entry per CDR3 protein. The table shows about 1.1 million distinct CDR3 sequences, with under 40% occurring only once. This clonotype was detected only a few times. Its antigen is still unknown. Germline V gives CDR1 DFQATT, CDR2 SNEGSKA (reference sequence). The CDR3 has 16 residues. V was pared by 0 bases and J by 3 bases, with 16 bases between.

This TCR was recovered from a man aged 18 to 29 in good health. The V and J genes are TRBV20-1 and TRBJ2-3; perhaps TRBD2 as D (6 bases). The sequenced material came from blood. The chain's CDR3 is CSARDLGAGGTDTQYF. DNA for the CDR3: TGCAGTGCTAGAGATCTAGGGGCCGGGGGAACAGATACGCAGTATTTT.